This T cell receptor beta chain was recorded in a study of shared clonotypes between healthy human individuals (dated by TCRdb to about 2020). Background on the whole study: A couple of women and a few men aged 18 to 49 years were included in the cohort. To increase sequencing depth and limit assay-specific biases, different laboratories used diverse techniques to prepare libraries and sequence TCR repertoires. Per donor, three plates each were used for CD4 naive and CD4 memory, two for CD8 naive, and one for CD8 memory. The study deeply sequenced blood TCR repertoires of about 5 healthy adults to estimate repertoire size and the extent of clonotype sharing between individuals. Each donor's leukapheresis produced roughly between roughly 0.85 and 10 billion PBMCs.

What the study reported, not specific to this receptor: Compared with non-shared clonotypes, the clonotypes found in all four sorted-subset donors had higher generation probabilities. Pairwise subsampling indicated that sequencing depth was expected to affect the degree of clonotype sharing among donors. Across four donors, roughly 5% of naive CD4, roughly 3.3% of naive CD8, approximately 2.5% of memory CD4, and under 0.45% of memory CD8 clonotypes were shared. Sampling was restricted to blood, and TCR repertoires in tissues likely differ from the TCR repertoires found in blood. Naive subsets generally had larger estimated clonotype richness than memory subsets did. The genetic and exposure-history diversity represented was limited by the small number of donors. Incomplete sequencing was indicated by rarefaction of sorted-subset datasets, despite the large sequencing depth.

V and J are truncated by 3 bases and 4 bases respectively, leaving an intervening sequence of 16 bases. According to the germline V gene, CDR1 reads SGDLS and CDR2 reads YYNGEE. The CDR3 covers 15 residues, taking in both the cysteine and the phenylalanine. Of the read, only the CDR3 DNA is kept; its 45 bases are in frame from base 1. This clone appeared once. Its antigen target is currently unknown. The input lacks base qualities; no much larger clone sits a single base away. The donors were healthy, HIV-negative adults who had no recently reported acute infections or vaccinations. Only Caucasian adults living in Nashville, Tennessee, USA were represented among the donors. CD4+ T cells were enriched by magnetic negative selection, after which naive cells were positively selected on CD45RA and the negative fraction was taken as the memory subset. Blood was obtained by leukapheresis, after which PBMCs were separated by Ficoll-Histopaque density gradient centrifugation and cryopreserved in liquid nitrogen vapor phase. Analytical flow cytometry was used to check the purity and quantity of every magnetically sorted T cell population. Genomic DNA was isolated from each sorted fraction and quantified by UV absorbance on a Nanodrop 2000c.

Using the deep immunoSEQ assay, TCR CDR3 regions were amplified from genomic DNA by multiplex PCR. For each cell subset, the extracted genomic DNA was distributed evenly across all wells of several immunoSEQ 96-well plates, and each plate served as one replicate. For sorted subsets, roughly 200 ng of genomic DNA, equivalent to 30,000 or so T cell genomes, went into each replicate PCR. Purified libraries were measured with a Qubit 3.0 fluorometer, size-checked on a Bioanalyzer 2100, and measured again with the KAPA Library Quantification kit. Each immunoSEQ 96-well plate was sequenced on its own single-read 150-cycle Illumina NextSeq 550 flow cell. The authors processed their data as follows. Because only junctional sequences without quality scores were contained in the immunoSEQ output, filtering matching that applied to full-length reads could not be performed. Sequences were annotated with PyIR, a Python wrapper for IgBLAST v1.9, and V/J genes and CDR3 were assigned using IMGT germline references. Any read was removed if the V/J assignment was weak (E-value above 1e-6), the CDR3 was missing, or the read contained stop codons, out-of-frame junctions, or ambiguous translated residues. V3J clonotypes were defined as sequences sharing an identical inferred V gene, J gene, and CDR3 amino acid sequence. The percentage overlap between two repertoires was calculated by dividing the number of shared unique clonotypes by the size of the smaller repertoire. Repertoire richness was assessed with RTK rarefaction, the Chao1 estimator, and Recon v2.1 estimates of unobserved clonotypes. Generation probabilities for all TCRbeta clonotypes obtained by the gDNA method from a handful of donors were computed using OLGA. This is the immuneACCESS table as TCRdb keeps it, with only in-frame sequences that have V and J called. A part of the clones is gone; compared with another copy, unresolved V genes explain less than half, and the rest is unexplained. Clonal size and the V and J genes are those of that table, whereas D and trimming came from the DNA. The sample table shows around 2.5 million clones, and 80% to 95% are seen once. Of the sample, approximately 0.37% falls within the top ten clones.

Material for sequencing was naive CD4+ T cells from PBMCs. The sample's cell subset or site label, in plain terms: CD45RA+ positively selected. The rearranged chain carries TRBV9 and TRBJ2-5; perhaps TRBD1 is the D gene, with 5 bases matching. This TCR was recovered from a man between 18 and 29 years old in good health. Some clones in this sample may be carry-over from other donors' samples. The sequenced DNA is TGTGCCAGCAGCGGGACATTCGGGTCCGGAGAGACCCAGTACTTC. It codes for CASSGTFGSGETQYF.